This T cell receptor (beta chain) was recorded in a study of blood T cell repertoires in COVID-19. About the study: Material from acute and convalescent COVID-19 was sourced from the United States, Italy and Spain. T cells, B-cell-depleted T cells, or PBMCs provided the cDNA or gDNA that served as material.

Authors' analysis steps: Scientists estimated how many nucleated cells there were by amplifying reference gene primers. Assay used: immunoSEQ multiplex PCR; TCRdb lists only in-frame clones, some missing. That table gives V, J and clone size, and the DNA gave D and trimming. The sample consists of some 350,000 clones, 87% of them appearing once. V gave up 2 bases and J gave up 6 bases; unmatched junction bases: 6. Germline-derived CDR1 and CDR2 are SGHVS and FNYEAQ. The CDR3 is 15 residues long. Enrolment of Seattle patients took place during active infection, and they were followed longitudinally. This TCR was recovered from a woman between 45 and 60 years old with COVID-19, enrolled during active disease. Sequences were obtained from peripheral blood. The V call is TRBV7-6, the J call TRBJ2-1; 8 positions match TRBD1. The CDR3 coding sequence is TGTGCCAGCAGCTTAATGTTTACAGGGGGCAATGAGCAGTTCTTC. This translates into CASSLMFTGGNEQFF.